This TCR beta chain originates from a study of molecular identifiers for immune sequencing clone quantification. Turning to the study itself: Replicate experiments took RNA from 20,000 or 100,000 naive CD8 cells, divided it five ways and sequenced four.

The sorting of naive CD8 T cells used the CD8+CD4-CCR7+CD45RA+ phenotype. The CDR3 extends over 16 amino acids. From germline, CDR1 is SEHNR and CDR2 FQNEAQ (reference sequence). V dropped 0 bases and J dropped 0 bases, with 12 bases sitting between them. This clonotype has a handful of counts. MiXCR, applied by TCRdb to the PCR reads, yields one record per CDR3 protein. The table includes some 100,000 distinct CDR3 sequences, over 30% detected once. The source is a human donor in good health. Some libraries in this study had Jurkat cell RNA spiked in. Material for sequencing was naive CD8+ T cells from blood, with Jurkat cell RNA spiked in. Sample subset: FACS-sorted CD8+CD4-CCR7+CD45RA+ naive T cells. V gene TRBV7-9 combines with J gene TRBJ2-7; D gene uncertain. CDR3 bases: TGTGCCAGCAGCTTAGCGCGTGGCCGAGGCTCCTACGAGCAGTACTTC. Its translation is CASSLARGRGSYEQYF.